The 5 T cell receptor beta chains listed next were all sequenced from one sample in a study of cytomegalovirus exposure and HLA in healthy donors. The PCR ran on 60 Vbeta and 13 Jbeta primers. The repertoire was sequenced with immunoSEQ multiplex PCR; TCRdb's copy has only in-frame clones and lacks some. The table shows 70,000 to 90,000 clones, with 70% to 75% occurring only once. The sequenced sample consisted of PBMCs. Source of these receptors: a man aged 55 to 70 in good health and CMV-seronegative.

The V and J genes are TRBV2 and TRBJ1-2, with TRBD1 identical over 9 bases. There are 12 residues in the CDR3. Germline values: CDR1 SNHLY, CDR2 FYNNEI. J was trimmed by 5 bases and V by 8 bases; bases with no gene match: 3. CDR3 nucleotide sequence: TGTGCCAGCCTGACAGGGGGTTATGGCTACACCTTC. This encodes CASLTGGYGYTF. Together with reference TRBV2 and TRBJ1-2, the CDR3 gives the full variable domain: EPEVTQTPSHQVTQMGQEVILRCVPISNHLYFYWYRQILGQKVEFLVSFYNNEISEKSEIFDDQFSVERPDGSNFTLKIRSTKLEDSAMYFCASLTGGYGYTFGSGTRLTVV.

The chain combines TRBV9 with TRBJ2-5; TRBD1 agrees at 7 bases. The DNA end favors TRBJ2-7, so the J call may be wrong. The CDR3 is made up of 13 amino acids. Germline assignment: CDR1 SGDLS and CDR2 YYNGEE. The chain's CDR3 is CASSPGQSYEQYF. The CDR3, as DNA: TGTGCCAGCAGCCCGGGACAGAGCTACGAGCAGTACTTC.

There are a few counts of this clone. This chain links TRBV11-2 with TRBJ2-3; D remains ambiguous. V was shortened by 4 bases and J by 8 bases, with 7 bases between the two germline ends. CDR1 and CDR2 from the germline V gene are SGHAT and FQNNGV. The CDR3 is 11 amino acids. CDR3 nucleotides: TGTGCCAGCAGCTGGAGAGGTACGCAGTATTTT. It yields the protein CASSWRGTQYF. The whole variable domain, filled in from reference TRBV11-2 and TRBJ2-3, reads EAGVAQSPRYKIIEKRQSVAFWCNPISGHATLYWYQQILGQGPKLLIQFQNNGVVDDSQLPKDRFSAERLKGVDSTLKIQPAKLEDSAVYLCASSWRGTQYFGPGTRLTVL.

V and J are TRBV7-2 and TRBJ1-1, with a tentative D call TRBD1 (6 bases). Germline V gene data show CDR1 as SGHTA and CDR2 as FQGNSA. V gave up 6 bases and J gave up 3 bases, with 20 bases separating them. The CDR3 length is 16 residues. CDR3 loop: CASSSQGLPSYTEAFF. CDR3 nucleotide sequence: TGTGCCAGCAGTTCTCAGGGGCTCCCAAGCTACACTGAAGCTTTCTTT.

This CDR3 is CSVERRRGDAFF. The CDR3 nucleotides read TGCAGCGTTGAAAGGCGCAGGGGGGACGCTTTCTTT. V usage is TRBV29-1 and J usage is TRBJ1-1, with TRBD1 matching over 7 bases. V shed 2 bases, J shed 11 bases, and the junction held 8 bases outside the gene matches. This CDR3 comprises 12 residues. Germline V gene data show CDR1 as SQVTM and CDR2 as ANQGSEA.